Listed below are T cell receptor beta chains from one sample, sequenced in a study of immune evolution from preneoplasia to lung adenocarcinoma. Libraries were prepared by immunoSEQ multiplex PCR; TCRdb keeps only in-frame clonotypes and omits some of them. There are over 14,000 clones in the sample; approximately 80% occur only once, and approximately 4.5% lies in the top ten. Material for sequencing was FFPE minimally invasive lung adenocarcinoma tissue. These receptors all stem from a person between 65 and 80 years old with lung adenocarcinoma. Both conserved end residues are part of each CDR3. D genes are given only for firm matches. Not all rows give a size; the values are once, few, many and, for expanded clones, a class.

TRBV5-4	NA	TRBJ2-1	NA	CASSVPGTETYNEQFF	TGTGCCAGCAGCGTACCCGGGACGGAGACTTACAATGAGCAGTTCTTC
TRBV10-1	NA	TRBJ2-7	NA	CASSDAADYEQYF	TGCGCCAGCAGTGACGCGGCAGACTACGAGCAGTACTTC
TRBV27	NA	TRBJ1-2	TRBD1	CATWTGNSYGYTF	TGTGCCACCTGGACAGGGAACAGCTATGGCTACACCTTC
TRBV7-9	NA	TRBJ2-1	NA	CASSLEVRSSYNEQFF	TGTGCCAGCAGCTTAGAAGTTCGGAGCTCCTACAATGAGCAGTTCTTC
TRBV28	NA	TRBJ2-7	TRBD2	CASSPHLAGGPEQYF	TGTGCCAGCAGTCCCCACCTAGCGGGAGGACCCGAGCAGTACTTC
TRBV6-1	few	TRBJ2-5	NA	CASSELGPRETQYF	TGTGCCAGCAGTGAATTGGGGCCCCGGGAGACCCAGTACTTC
TRBV4-1	NA	TRBJ2-7	NA	CASSQDPAGYEQYF	TGCGCCAGCAGCCAAGATCCGGCAGGGTACGAGCAGTACTTC
TRBV9	few	TRBJ1-1	TRBD1	CASSVDPTGAGDTEAFF	TGTGCCAGCAGCGTCGACCCGACAGGGGCCGGGGACACTGAAGCTTTCTTT
TRBV4-1	NA	TRBJ2-5	TRBD2	CASSQPSGGDVFYF	TGCGCCAGCAGCCAACCTAGCGGGGGGGACGTTTTCTACTTC
TRBV30	NA	TRBJ1-4	NA	CAWSKEIKANEKLFF	TGTGCCTGGAGTAAGGAAATCAAAGCTAATGAAAAACTGTTTTTT
TRBV4-1	NA	TRBJ1-4	NA	CASSQGQGLTNEKLFF	TGCGCCAGCAGCCAAGGTCAGGGACTGACTAATGAAAAACTGTTTTTT
TRBV7-9	NA	TRBJ1-4	TRBD1	CASSLDDTGVFF	TGTGCCAGCAGCTTAGACGATACAGGGGTGTTTTTT
TRBV15	NA	TRBJ1-1	TRBD1	CATGDRYTEAFF	TGTGCCACCGGGGACAGGTACACTGAAGCTTTCTTT
TRBV7-3	NA	TRBJ2-2	TRBD2	CASSLSGGMNTGELFF	TGTGCCAGCAGCTTAAGCGGGGGGATGAACACCGGGGAGCTGTTTTTT
TRBV2	NA	TRBJ2-4	NA	CASSAQAKNIQYF	TGTGCCAGCAGTGCTCAAGCCAAAAACATTCAGTACTTC
TRBV6-1	NA	TRBJ1-5	NA	CASSGPRIQHF	TGTGCCAGCAGTGGACCCCGGATCCAGCATTTT
TRBV19	NA	TRBJ1-6	TRBD1	CASRGTGNSPLHF	TGTGCCAGTAGGGGGACAGGGAATTCACCCCTCCACTTT
TRBV7-3	few	TRBJ2-1	NA	CASSLRGGEQFF	TGTGCCAGCAGCTTACGAGGGGGTGAGCAGTTCTTC
TRBV11-3	NA	TRBJ1-2	NA	CASSLTVGSNYGYTF	TGTGCCAGCAGCTTAACGGTGGGGTCTAACTATGGCTACACCTTC
TRBV28	NA	TRBJ2-1	TRBD1	CASKLGQSSYNEQFF	TGTGCCAGCAAACTGGGACAGAGCTCCTACAATGAGCAGTTCTTC
TRBV27	NA	TRBJ1-2	TRBD1	CASSFATGVNYGYTF	TGTGCCAGCAGTTTCGCGACAGGGGTTAACTATGGCTACACCTTC
TRBV5-1	NA	TRBJ2-3	NA	CASNEASTDTQYF	TGCGCCAGCAATGAGGCAAGCACAGATACGCAGTATTTT
TRBV28	NA	TRBJ2-1	NA	CASSPKLNEQFF	TGTGCCAGCAGTCCAAAGCTCAATGAGCAGTTCTTC
TRBV7-2	NA	TRBJ1-1	NA	CASRPLPYTENTEAFF	TGTGCCAGCAGACCACTCCCTTATACAGAAAACACTGAAGCTTTCTTT
TRBV4-1	NA	TRBJ1-6	NA	CASSQDGTAYNSPLHF	TGCGCCAGCAGCCAAGATGGGACCGCATATAATTCACCCCTCCACTTT
TRBV4-1	NA	TRBJ1-2	NA	CASSHPLRQTHGYTF	TGCGCCAGCAGCCATCCCCTCAGGCAAACGCATGGCTACACCTTC
TRBV21-1	NA	TRBJ1-1	NA	CATELPFF	TGTGCCACCGAGCTACCTTTCTTT
TRBV7-3	once	TRBJ2-1	TRBD2	CASSSLAGPTSEQFF	TGTGCCAGCAGCTCCTTAGCGGGACCAACAAGTGAGCAGTTCTTC
TRBV6-5	NA	TRBJ1-6	NA	CASRTGFNSPLHF	TGTGCCAGCAGGACAGGTTTTAATTCACCCCTCCACTTT
TRBV11-1	NA	TRBJ2-7	NA	CASSSTVNEQYF	TGTGCCAGCAGCTCTACAGTGAACGAGCAGTACTTC
TRBV10-3	NA	TRBJ1-5	TRBD1	CAISVDREDQPQHF	TGTGCCATCAGTGTGGACAGGGAGGACCAGCCCCAGCATTTT
TRBV27	NA	TRBJ1-4	NA	CASSAKLATNEKLFF	TGTGCCAGCAGTGCGAAACTTGCAACTAATGAAAAACTGTTTTTT
TRBV5-1	NA	TRBJ1-2	NA	CASSLDVSYGYTF	TGCGCCAGCAGCTTGGATGTATCCTATGGCTACACCTTC
TRBV2	once	TRBJ1-5	NA	CASSEADQPQHF	TGTGCCAGCAGTGAAGCTGATCAGCCCCAGCATTTT
TRBV15	NA	TRBJ1-4	NA	CATSRSAEGEKLFF	TGTGCCACCAGCAGATCGGCGGAGGGGGAAAAACTGTTTTTT
TRBV6-6	NA	TRBJ2-2	NA	CASSYVGELFF	TGTGCCAGCAGTTACGTTGGGGAGCTGTTTTTT
TRBV19	NA	TRBJ1-1	NA	CASKVRHPNTEAFF	TGTGCCAGTAAGGTACGGCATCCGAACACTGAAGCTTTCTTT
TRBV30	NA	TRBJ1-6	NA	CAWSNRVSPLHF	TGTGCCTGGAGTAACAGGGTTTCACCCCTCCACTTT
TRBV9	once	TRBJ2-5	TRBD2	CASSLGTSGRETQYF	TGTGCCAGCAGCCTCGGGACTAGCGGCCGCGAGACCCAGTACTTC
TRBV4-2	NA	TRBJ2-1	NA	CASSQPGTGLGNEQFF	TGTGCCAGCAGCCAACCCGGGACTGGGCTAGGAAATGAGCAGTTCTTC